The present T cell receptor beta chain was sequenced within a study of T-cell memory formation after mild COVID-19. Study in general: TCR clusters were largely donor specific. Study observations and caveats: Pre-infection memory contained some responding clones, which suggested that cross-reactive memory had joined.

Remarks on this clonotype: The antigen remains unidentified.

TCRdb fed the 5' RACE reads into MiXCR, producing one record per CDR3 protein. The sample includes over 500,000 distinct CDR3 sequences, around a sixth of them seen just once. Sequencing was done on a sample of PBMCs or a T cell subset sorted from them (not recorded which). This clonotype originated in an adult woman who had mild COVID-19 (a few samples of this study predate the infection). Cell type and time point are not known.

CDR3 region: CASSESGSSYEQYF. CDR3 DNA sequence: TGTGCCAGCAGCGAGAGCGGAAGCTCCTACGAGCAGTACTTC. The V gene is TRBV9, the J gene TRBJ2-7; weak D call: TRBD2 (5 bases). The CDR3 has 14 residues. Germline CDR1 and CDR2: SGDLS and YYNGEE. V dropped 3 bases and J dropped 0 bases, with 10 bases sitting between them.